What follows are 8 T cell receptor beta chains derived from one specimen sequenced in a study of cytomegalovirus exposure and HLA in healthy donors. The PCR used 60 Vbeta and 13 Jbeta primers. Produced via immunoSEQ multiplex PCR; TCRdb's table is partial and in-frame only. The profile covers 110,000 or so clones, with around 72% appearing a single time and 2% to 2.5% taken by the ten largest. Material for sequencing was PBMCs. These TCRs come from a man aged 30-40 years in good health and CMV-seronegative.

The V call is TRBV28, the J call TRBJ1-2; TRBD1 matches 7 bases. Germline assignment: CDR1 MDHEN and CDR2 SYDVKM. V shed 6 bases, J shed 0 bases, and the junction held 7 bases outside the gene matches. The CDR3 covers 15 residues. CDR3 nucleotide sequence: TGTGCCAGCAGACGGACAGGCCTTCCTAACTATGGCTACACCTTC. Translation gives CASRRTGLPNYGYTF.

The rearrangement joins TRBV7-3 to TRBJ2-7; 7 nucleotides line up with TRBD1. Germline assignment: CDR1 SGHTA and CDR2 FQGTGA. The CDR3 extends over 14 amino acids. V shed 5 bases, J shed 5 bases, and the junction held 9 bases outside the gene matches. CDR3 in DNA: TGTGCCAGCAGCCCCACCGGGACAGCCCACGAGCAGTACTTC. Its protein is CASSPTGTAHEQYF.

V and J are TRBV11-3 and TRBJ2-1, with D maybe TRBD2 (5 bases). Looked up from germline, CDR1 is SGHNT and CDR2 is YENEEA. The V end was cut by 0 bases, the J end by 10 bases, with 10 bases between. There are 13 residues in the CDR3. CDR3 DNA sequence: TGTGCCAGCAGCTTAGATCTGGGAGCCGAGCAGTTCTTC. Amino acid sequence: CASSLDLGAEQFF.

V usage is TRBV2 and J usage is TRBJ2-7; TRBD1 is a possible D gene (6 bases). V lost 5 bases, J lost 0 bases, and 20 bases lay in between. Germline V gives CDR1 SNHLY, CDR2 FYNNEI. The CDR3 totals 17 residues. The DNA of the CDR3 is TGTGCCAGCAGTCTAAAACTCCGGGACAACCGCTCCTACGAGCAGTACTTC. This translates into CASSLKLRDNRSYEQYF.

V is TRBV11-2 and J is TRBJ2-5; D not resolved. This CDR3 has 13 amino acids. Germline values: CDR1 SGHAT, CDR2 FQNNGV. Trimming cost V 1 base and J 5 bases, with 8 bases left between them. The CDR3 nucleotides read TGTGCCAGCAGCTTAGTAGTTGCGGAGACCCAGTACTTC. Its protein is CASSLVVAETQYF.

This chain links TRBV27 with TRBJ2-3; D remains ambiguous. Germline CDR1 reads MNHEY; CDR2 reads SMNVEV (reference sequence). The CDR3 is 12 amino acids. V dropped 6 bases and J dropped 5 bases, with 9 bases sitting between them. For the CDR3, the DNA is TGTGCCAGCAGCCAACTGAGAGATACGCAGTATTTT. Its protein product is CASSQLRDTQYF.

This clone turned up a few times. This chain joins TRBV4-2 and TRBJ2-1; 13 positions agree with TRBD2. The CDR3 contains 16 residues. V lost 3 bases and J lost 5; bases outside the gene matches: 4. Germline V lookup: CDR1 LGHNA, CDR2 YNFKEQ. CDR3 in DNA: TGTGCCAGCAGCCACCCCACTAGCGGGAGGGACAATGAGCAGTTCTTC. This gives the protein CASSHPTSGRDNEQFF.

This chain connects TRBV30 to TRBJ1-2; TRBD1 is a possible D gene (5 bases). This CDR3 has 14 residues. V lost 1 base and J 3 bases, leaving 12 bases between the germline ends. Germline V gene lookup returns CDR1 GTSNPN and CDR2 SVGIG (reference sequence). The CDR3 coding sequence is TGTGCCTGGAGTGCCCGAGACAGCCACTATGGCTACACCTTC. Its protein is CAWSARDSHYGYTF.